The entry below describes one TCR beta chain. Its antigen remains unidentified. Base qualities were left out, and no much larger clone turns up one base away. The germline V gene yields SQVTM for CDR1 and ANQGSEA for CDR2. The CDR3 runs 15 residues from the cysteine to the phenylalanine. Only CDR3 DNA remains: 45 bases, in frame from the first base. Germline trimming amounts to 3 bases on V and 4 bases on J, with 11 as the count of junction bases outside the gene matches. These data come from a study of response to subunit inactivated influenza vaccine listed by TCRdb under 2018. Regarding the complete study: The study used deep quantitative T cell receptor repertoire profiling to track responses to a trivalent subunit inactivated influenza vaccine. What the study reported, not specific to this receptor: The authors proposed that each seasonal influenza vaccination may bring in only a limited number of new T cells.

The library was produced with RT-PCR. The sample was run on an Illumina HiSeq 2500. TCRdb reworked the public reads: Q25 trimming with fastp, MiXCR clone assembly, productive beta chains retained. Every entry covers one CDR3 protein and lists the most common genes and DNA from its rows. Within this sample are roughly 700,000 distinct CDR3 sequences, with about 15% of them counted one time only. In total, the top ten clones hold 11% of the sample. The sequence joins TRBV29-1 to TRBJ2-5, with TRBD1 identical over 7 junction bases. The sequence derives from a man in his forties or fifties who received an inactivated influenza vaccine. Donor details come from another sample of the same person, matched by shared clones. Sequenced here: PBMCs from blood, sampled about 12 days after vaccination. The CDR3 has the sequence CSVDSATGLRETQYF. The sequence in DNA is TGCAGCGTTGACTCGGCGACAGGGTTGAGAGAGACCCAGTACTTC.